This T cell receptor (beta chain) was obtained from a study of cytomegalovirus exposure and HLA in healthy donors. Regarding the study as a whole: TCR beta V- and J-gene trimming was later associated with a missense DCLRE1C variant. A later analysis showed HLA-associated TCR beta chains outstripping equally common others in clonal expansion.

13 Jbeta primers and 60 Vbeta primers were used for the PCR. TCRdb keeps only in-frame clones here, not all; method: immunoSEQ multiplex PCR. Of about 98,000 clones listed, about 62% were seen once; the top ten hold 4% to 5.5%. No CMV serostatus was recorded for this donor. In its sample, this clone was seen a few times. Its target is unknown. The sequenced sample was PBMCs. The clonotype was recovered from a human donor in good health.

The DNA of the CDR3 is TGTGCCAGCAGTTTATGGGGGAGGTCTAGCGGGAGTGATGAGCAGTTCTTC. It yields the protein CASSLWGRSSGSDEQFF. The chain uses TRBV28 and TRBJ2-1, with 10 nucleotides matching TRBD2. The germline V gene encodes CDR1 MDHEN and CDR2 SYDVKM. Trimming removed 0 bases from V and 8 bases from J; junction bases left unmatched: 10. The CDR3 loop spans 17 amino acids.